The 9 T cell receptor beta chains in this list originate from one sample, sequenced in a study of CD8 T cells in ankylosing spondylitis. No antigen is known for these receptors. TCRdb analysed the 5' RACE reads with MiXCR anew, one entry per CDR3 protein. The sample has over 600,000 distinct CDR3 sequences; 15% to 20% are singletons. General study points: Typical of ankylosing spondylitis blood, it appeared, was a TCR beta motif of about eight highly homologous variants.

Sequencing was performed on blood, either unsorted or a sorted T cell fraction (not recorded which). These TCRs come from a male donor with ankylosing spondylitis.

V gene TRBV9 combines with J gene TRBJ2-7; TRBD2 agrees at 11 bases. Germline V gives CDR1 SGDLS, CDR2 YYNGEE. The V gene end was trimmed by 2 bases and the J gene end by 2 bases; junction bases not matched to a gene: 3. CDR3 length: 15 amino acids. CDR3 amino acids: CASSVGLAATYEQYF. The CDR3 bases are TGTGCCAGCAGCGTGGGACTAGCGGCGACCTACGAGCAGTACTTC.

The V gene is TRBV14, the J gene TRBJ1-1; 9 bases match TRBD1. Losses at the gene ends were 1 base for V and 3 bases for J; bases not matched to a gene: 6. This CDR3 has 16 residues. Germline loops: CDR1 SGHDN, CDR2 FVKESK. CDR3 sequence (DNA): TGTGCCAGCAGCCAAGTCGACAGGGGGTACTACACTGAAGCTTTCTTT. It translates to CASSQVDRGYYTEAFF.

A few counts support this clonotype. V gene TRBV5-1 combines with J gene TRBJ1-2; no definite D call. Trimming shortened V by 5 bases and J by 5 bases, and 19 bases separated the two germline ends. This CDR3 contains 15 residues. Germline loops: CDR1 SGHRS, CDR2 YFSETQ. The DNA of the CDR3 is TGCGCCAGCAGAGTTGCAGGATCCTCGAATTATGGCTACACCTTC. Protein product: CASRVAGSSNYGYTF.

In this sample, this clonotype turned up a few times. The chain links TRBV9 to TRBJ2-4; no definite D call. The germline V gene encodes CDR1 SGDLS and CDR2 YYNGEE. The CDR3 is 13 residues long. V lost 0 bases, J lost 5 bases, and 6 bases lay in between. Here the CDR3 reads CASSVGVENIQYF. Written as DNA, the CDR3 is TGTGCCAGCAGCGTAGGGGTAGAAAACATTCAGTACTTC.

This rearrangement joins TRBV11-2 to TRBJ1-4; no firm D call. V lost 1 base and J 0 bases, leaving 18 bases between the germline ends. Germline V gives CDR1 SGHAT, CDR2 FQNNGV. This CDR3 has 19 residues. The CDR3 here is CASSLGMRFAAATNEKLFF. For the CDR3, the DNA is TGTGCCAGCAGCTTAGGAATGAGGTTCGCGGCAGCAACTAATGAAAAACTGTTTTTT.

This clonotype has a handful of counts. This chain links TRBV12-3 or TRBV12-4 with TRBJ1-4; D call uncertain. CDR3 length equals 12 residues. Trimming left V 3 bases short and J 10 bases short, with 9 bases between. The CDR3 loop reads CASSFSLGKLFF. The CDR3 DNA is TGTGCCAGCAGTTTCTCCTTGGGAAAACTGTTTTTT.

The CDR3: CSAKPGQGAGGNQPQHF. CDR3 in DNA: TGCAGCGCCAAACCGGGACAGGGGGCGGGTGGCAATCAGCCCCAGCATTTT. The chain recombines TRBV29-1 with TRBJ1-5, with 12 bases that match TRBD1. Germline V lookup: CDR1 SQVTM, CDR2 ANQGSEA. J gave up 2 bases and V 7 bases, and 12 bases lay outside the gene matches. The CDR3 totals 17 residues.

This chain connects TRBV7-9 to TRBJ1-1; no definite D call. The V end lost 5 bases, the J end lost 1 base, and 14 bases lay between the germline ends. This CDR3 spans 15 amino acids. The germline CDR1 and CDR2 sequences are SEHNR and FQNEAQ (reference sequence). The chain's CDR3 is CASSTPTAGNTEAFF. The DNA for the CDR3 is TGTGCCAGCAGCACGCCTACAGCGGGGAACACTGAAGCTTTCTTT. The full variable domain, with the rest looked up from reference TRBV7-9 and TRBJ1-1, is DTGVSQNPRHKITKRGQNVTFRCDPISEHNRLYWYRQTLGQGPEFLTYFQNEAQLEKSRLLSDRFSAERPKGSFSTLEIQRTEQGDSAMYLCASSTPTAGNTEAFFGQGTRLTVV.

This chain connects TRBV12-3 or TRBV12-4 to TRBJ1-1; D might be TRBD1 (6 bases). V dropped 4 bases and J dropped 7 bases, with 13 bases sitting between them. This CDR3 spans 13 amino acids. The DNA for the CDR3 is TGTGCCAGCAGTTCTGGGGGCGGCCGTGAAGCTTTCTTT. This sequence encodes CASSSGGGREAFF.